This is a list of T cell receptor beta chains from one sample in a study of beta chain features in type 1 diabetes. Generated by immunoSEQ multiplex PCR, the TCRdb table keeps only in-frame clones and is missing some. The repertoire includes 500,000 to 650,000 clones, over 10% of them detected once, and more than 0.1% sits in the top ten. The material sequenced was naive CD4+ T cells from blood. The source of these receptors is a man aged 30 to 39 with type 1 diabetes. Each CDR3 is given with its conserved first and last residue.

V gene: TRBV5-8; CDR3 protein: CASSRERGFGPQHF
V gene: TRBV5-1; CDR3 protein: CASSLAWDSNTEAFF
V gene: TRBV2; CDR3 protein: CASKLGTDTQYF
V gene: TRBV5-1; CDR3 protein: CASSLRNTEAFF
V gene: TRBV4-3; CDR3 protein: CASSALPDEKLFF
V gene: TRBV19; CDR3 protein: CASTLTGAFSGANVLTF
V gene: TRBV5-4; CDR3 protein: CASSRGTGRYEQYF
V gene: TRBV6-1; CDR3 protein: CASSAYYEQYF
V gene: TRBV7-6; CDR3 protein: CASSLLHSGGEAQYF
V gene: TRBV13; CDR3 protein: CASRPQGGYNEQFF
V gene: TRBV2; CDR3 protein: CASSTELGTDTQYF
V gene: TRBV5-1; CDR3 protein: CASSLEGGRATNEKLFF
V gene: TRBV6-1; CDR3 protein: CASSEAQARGNIQYF
V gene: TRBV2; CDR3 protein: CASTNRGGVGNEQFF
V gene: TRBV7-2; CDR3 protein: CASSLEGAGDTQYF
V gene: TRBV11-2; CDR3 protein: CASSLGPGQGYEQYF
V gene: TRBV7-2; CDR3 protein: CASSFGLGETQYF
V gene: TRBV2; CDR3 protein: CASSERDASSYNEQFF
V gene: TRBV6-5; CDR3 protein: CASSYGAGGQETQYF
V gene: TRBV5-1; CDR3 protein: CASSLDRRYGYTF
V gene: TRBV5-4; CDR3 protein: CASSLRVGNEQFF
V gene: TRBV7-9; CDR3 protein: CASTYTGDNYGYTF
V gene: TRBV6-6; CDR3 protein: CASREGLQGDTQYF
V gene: TRBV10-3; CDR3 protein: CAISESGGSDREKLFF
V gene: TRBV25-1; CDR3 protein: CASSDITGGAEAFF
V gene: TRBV2; CDR3 protein: CASSEPRGADQPQHF
V gene: TRBV4-1; CDR3 protein: CASSQDSGQGAGGYTF
V gene: TRBV7-2; CDR3 protein: CASSPTGGINYGYTF
V gene: TRBV4-1; CDR3 protein: CASSHETSENNEQFF